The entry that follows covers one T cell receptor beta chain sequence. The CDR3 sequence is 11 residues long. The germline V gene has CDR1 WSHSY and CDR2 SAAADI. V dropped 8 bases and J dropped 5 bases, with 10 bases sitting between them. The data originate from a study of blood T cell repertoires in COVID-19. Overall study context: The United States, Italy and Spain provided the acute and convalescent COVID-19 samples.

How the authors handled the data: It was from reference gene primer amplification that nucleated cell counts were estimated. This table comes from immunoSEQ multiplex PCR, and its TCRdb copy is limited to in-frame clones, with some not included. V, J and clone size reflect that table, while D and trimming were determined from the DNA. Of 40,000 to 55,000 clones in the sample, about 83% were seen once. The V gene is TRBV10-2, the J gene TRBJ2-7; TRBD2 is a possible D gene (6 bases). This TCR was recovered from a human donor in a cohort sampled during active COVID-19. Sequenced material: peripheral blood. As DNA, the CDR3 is TGCGCCAGCGGGGAGGCCAACGAGCAGTACTTC. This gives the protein CASGEANEQYF.